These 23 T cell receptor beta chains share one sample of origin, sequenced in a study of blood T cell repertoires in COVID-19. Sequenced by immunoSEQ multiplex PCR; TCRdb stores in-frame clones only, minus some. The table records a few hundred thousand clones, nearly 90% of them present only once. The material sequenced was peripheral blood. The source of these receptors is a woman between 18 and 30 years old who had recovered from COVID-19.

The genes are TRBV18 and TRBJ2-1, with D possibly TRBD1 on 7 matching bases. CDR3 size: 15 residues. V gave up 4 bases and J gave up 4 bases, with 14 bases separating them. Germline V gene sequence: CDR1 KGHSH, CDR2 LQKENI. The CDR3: CASSRAGQFYNEQFF. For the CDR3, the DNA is TGTGCCAGCTCACGGGCGGGACAGTTTTACAATGAGCAGTTCTTC.

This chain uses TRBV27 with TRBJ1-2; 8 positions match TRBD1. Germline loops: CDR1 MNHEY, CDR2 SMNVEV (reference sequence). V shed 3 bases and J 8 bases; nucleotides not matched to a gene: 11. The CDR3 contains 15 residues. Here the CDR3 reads CASSFLGDRGYGYTF. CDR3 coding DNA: TGTGCCAGCAGTTTCTTAGGTGACAGGGGATACGGCTACACCTTC.

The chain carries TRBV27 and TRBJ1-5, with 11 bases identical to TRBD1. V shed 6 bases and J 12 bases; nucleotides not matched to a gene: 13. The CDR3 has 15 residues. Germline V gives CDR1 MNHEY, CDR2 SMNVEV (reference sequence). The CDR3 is CASRSAGQGGTVQHF. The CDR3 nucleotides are TGTGCCAGCAGATCCGCGGGACAGGGGGGTACAGTCCAGCATTTT.

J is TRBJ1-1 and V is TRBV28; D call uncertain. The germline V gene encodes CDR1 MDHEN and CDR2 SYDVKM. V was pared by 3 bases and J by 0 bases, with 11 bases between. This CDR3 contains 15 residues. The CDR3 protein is CASSLTAGLNTEAFF. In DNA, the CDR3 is TGTGCCAGCAGTTTGACCGCAGGTTTGAACACTGAAGCTTTCTTT.

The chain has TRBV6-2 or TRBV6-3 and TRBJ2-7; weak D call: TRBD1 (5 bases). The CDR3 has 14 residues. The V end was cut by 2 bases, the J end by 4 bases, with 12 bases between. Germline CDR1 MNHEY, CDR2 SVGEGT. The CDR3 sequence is CASSYPQGLYEQYF. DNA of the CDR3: TGTGCCAGCAGTTACCCGCAGGGCCTGTACGAGCAGTACTTC.

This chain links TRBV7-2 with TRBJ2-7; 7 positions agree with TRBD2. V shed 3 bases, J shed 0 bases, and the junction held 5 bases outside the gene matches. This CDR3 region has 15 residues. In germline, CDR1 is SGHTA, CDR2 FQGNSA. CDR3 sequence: CASSFMSSGSYEQYF. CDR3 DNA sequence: TGTGCCAGCAGCTTTATGTCTAGCGGCTCCTACGAGCAGTACTTC.

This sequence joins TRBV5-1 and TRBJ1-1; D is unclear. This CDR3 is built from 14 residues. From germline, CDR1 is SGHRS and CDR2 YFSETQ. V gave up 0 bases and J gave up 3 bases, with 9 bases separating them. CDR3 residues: CASSLDQVYTEAFF. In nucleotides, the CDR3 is TGCGCCAGCAGCTTGGATCAGGTATACACTGAAGCTTTCTTT. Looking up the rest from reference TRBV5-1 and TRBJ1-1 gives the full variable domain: KAGVTQTPRYLIKTRGQQVTLSCSPISGHRSVSWYQQTPGQGLQFLFEYFSETQRNKGNFPGRFSGRQFSNSRSEMNVSTLELGDSALYLCASSLDQVYTEAFFGQGTRLTVV.

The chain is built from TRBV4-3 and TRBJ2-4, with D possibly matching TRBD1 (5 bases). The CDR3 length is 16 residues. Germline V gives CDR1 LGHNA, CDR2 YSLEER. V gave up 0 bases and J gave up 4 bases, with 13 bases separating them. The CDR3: CASSQERTPLKNIQYF. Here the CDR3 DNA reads TGCGCCAGCAGCCAAGAGAGGACACCACTTAAAAACATTCAGTACTTC.

The CDR3 protein is CASSRGSSYEQYF. DNA for the CDR3: TGTGCCAGCAGTCGTGGCTCCTCCTACGAGCAGTACTTC. The chain is built from TRBV12-3 or TRBV12-4 and TRBJ2-7; D ambiguous. V dropped 5 bases and J dropped 0 bases, with 8 bases sitting between them. This CDR3 is 13 amino acids long.

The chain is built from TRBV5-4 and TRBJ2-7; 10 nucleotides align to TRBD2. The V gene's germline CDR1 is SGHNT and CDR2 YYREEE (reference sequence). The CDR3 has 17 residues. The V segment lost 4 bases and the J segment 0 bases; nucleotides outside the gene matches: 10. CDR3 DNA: TGTGCCAGCAGCCCCCGGCTAGCGGGAGAAGGCTCCTACGAGCAGTACTTC. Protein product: CASSPRLAGEGSYEQYF.

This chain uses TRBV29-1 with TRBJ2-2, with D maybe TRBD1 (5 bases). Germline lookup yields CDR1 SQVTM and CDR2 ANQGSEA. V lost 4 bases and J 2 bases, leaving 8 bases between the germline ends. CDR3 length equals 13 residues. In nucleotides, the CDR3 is TGCAGCGTTGTGACAGCAAACACCGGGGAGCTGTTTTTT. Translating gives CSVVTANTGELFF.

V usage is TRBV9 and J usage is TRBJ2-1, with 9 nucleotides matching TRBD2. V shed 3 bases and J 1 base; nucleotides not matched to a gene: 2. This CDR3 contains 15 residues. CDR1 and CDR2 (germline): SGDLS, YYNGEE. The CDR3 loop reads CASSGTSASYNEQFF. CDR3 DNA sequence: TGTGCCAGCAGCGGGACTAGCGCGTCCTACAATGAGCAGTTCTTC.

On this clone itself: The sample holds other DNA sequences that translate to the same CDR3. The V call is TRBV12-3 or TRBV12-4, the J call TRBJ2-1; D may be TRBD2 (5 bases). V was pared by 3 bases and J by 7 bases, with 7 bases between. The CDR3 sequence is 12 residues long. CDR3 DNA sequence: TGTGCCAGCAGTTTCCCGGGGAATGAGCAGTTCTTC. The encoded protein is CASSFPGNEQFF.

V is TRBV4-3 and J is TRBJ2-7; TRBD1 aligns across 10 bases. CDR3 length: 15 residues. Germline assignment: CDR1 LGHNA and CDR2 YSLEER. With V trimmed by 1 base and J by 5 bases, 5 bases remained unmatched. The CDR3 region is CASSQGGTGVHEQYF. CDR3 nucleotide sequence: TGCGCCAGCAGCCAAGGAGGGACAGGGGTCCACGAGCAGTACTTC.

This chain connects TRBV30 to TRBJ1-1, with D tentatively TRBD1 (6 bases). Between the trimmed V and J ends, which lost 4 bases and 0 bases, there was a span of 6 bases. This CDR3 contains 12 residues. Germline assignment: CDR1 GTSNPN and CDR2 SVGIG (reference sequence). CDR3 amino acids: CAWNRVNTEAFF. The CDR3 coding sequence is TGTGCCTGGAACAGGGTGAACACTGAAGCTTTCTTT.

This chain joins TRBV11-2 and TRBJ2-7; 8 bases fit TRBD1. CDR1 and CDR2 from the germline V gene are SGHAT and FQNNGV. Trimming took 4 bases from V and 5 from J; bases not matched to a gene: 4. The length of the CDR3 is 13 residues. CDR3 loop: CASSSYRGDEQYF. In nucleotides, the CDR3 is TGTGCCAGCAGCTCCTACAGGGGGGACGAGCAGTACTTC.

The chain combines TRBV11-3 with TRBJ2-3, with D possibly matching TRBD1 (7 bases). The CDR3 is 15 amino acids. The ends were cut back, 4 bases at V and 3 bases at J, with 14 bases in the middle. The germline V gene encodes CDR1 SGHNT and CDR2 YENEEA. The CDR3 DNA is TGTGCCAGCAGCTGGGGCGGGACAGATACAGATACGCAGTATTTT. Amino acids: CASSWGGTDTDTQYF.

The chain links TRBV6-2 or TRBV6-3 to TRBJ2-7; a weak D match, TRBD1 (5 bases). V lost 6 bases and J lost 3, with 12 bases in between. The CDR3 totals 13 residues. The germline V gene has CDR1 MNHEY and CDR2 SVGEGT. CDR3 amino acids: CASSAGQSYEQYF. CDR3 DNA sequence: TGTGCCAGCAGCGCCGGACAAAGCTACGAGCAGTACTTC.

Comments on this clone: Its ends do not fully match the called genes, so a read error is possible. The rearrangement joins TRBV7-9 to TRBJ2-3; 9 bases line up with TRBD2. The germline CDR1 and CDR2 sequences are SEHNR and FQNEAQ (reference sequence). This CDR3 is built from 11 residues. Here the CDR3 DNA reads TGTGCCAGCAGCTTAAGCGGGAGGAGCTACTTT. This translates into CASSLSGRSYF.

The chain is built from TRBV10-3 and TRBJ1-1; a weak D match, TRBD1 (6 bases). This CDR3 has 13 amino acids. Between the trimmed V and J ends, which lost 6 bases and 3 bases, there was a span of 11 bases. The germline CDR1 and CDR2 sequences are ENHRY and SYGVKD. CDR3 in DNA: TGTGCCATCAGCACAGGGAGGGACACTGAAGCTTTCTTT. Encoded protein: CAISTGRDTEAFF.

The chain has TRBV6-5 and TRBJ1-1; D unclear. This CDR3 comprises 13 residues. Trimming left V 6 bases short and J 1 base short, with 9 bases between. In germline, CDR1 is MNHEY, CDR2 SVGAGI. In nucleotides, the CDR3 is TGTGCCAGCAGAATGACGGGGAACACTGAAGCTTTCTTT. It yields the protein CASRMTGNTEAFF.

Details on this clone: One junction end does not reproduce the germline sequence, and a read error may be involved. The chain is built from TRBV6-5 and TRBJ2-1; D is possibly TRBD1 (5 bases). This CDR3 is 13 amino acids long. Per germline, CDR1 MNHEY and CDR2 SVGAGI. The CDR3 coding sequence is TGTGCCAGCAGTAACTCTTTTAGGGGTGAGCAGTTCTTC. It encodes CASSNSFRGEQFF.

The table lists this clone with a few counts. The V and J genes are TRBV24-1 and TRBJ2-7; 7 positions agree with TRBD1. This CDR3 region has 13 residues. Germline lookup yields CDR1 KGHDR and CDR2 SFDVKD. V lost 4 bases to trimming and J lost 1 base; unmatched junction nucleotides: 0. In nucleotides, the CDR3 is TGTGCCACCAGTGAACAGGGGTCCTACGAGCAGTACTTC. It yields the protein CATSEQGSYEQYF.